These 5 T cell receptor beta chains originate from one sample sequenced in a study of read filtering for tumor transcriptome and immune sequencing. From roughly 390 ng of RNA, a library with molecular barcoded alpha/delta and beta/gamma adaptors was made. TCRdb re-called the reads through MiXCR, storing one row per CDR3 protein. Among approximately 140,000 distinct CDR3 sequences listed, roughly 13% were seen once. The source material was a population of CD138-negative cells sorted from bone marrow. These receptors were taken from a donor at least 40 years old with multiple myeloma.

With regard to this clonotype: With a much larger clone just one base away, this may be a read error. The conserved final phenylalanine or tryptophan is absent from the CDR3, which likely points to a read error. V is TRBV10-3 and J is TRBJ2-3, with TRBD1 identical over 8 bases. This CDR3 spans 17 amino acids. From germline, CDR1 is ENHRY and CDR2 SYGVKD. With 6 bases clipped from V and 0 bases from J, the junction kept 11 bases outside the gene matches. The CDR3 sequence: CAIRGTGTGDSTDTQYS. Written as DNA, the CDR3 is TGTGCCATCAGAGGAACCGGGACAGGTGATAGCACAGATACGCAGTATTCT.

This clonotype has a handful of counts. A clone one base away is much larger, so this may be a read error. The rearrangement joins TRBV30 to TRBJ2-1; TRBD2 matches 14 bases. Germline V CDR1 and CDR2: GTSNPN, SVGIG (reference sequence). The CDR3 totals 15 residues. DNA of the CDR3: TGTGCCTGGAGCGCCGGGACTAGCGGGGGAAATGAGCAGTCCTTC. Protein product: CAWSAGTSGGNEQSF.

A few counts support this clonotype. V gene TRBV27 combines with J gene TRBJ1-5; D is possibly TRBD1 (6 bases). There are 13 residues in the CDR3. CDR1 is MNHEY, CDR2 SMNVEV, per germline (reference sequence). V was trimmed by 5 bases and J by 5 bases, leaving 10 bases between them. CDR3 nucleotides: TGTGCCAGCAGTCGCAGGGGCGATCAGCCCCAGCATTTT. Residues: CASSRRGDQPQHF.

Ten or more counts support this clonotype. The rearrangement links TRBV12-3 or TRBV12-4 to TRBJ2-7, with D tentatively TRBD1 or TRBD2 (5 bases each). CDR3 length: 14 amino acids. The germline V and J ends were trimmed by 6 bases and 0 bases, with 12 bases remaining between them. CDR3 sequence reads: CASSRGLNSYEQYF. As DNA, the CDR3 is TGTGCCAGCAGCCGGGGCCTAAACTCCTACGAGCAGTACTTC.

This clonotype was found once. The germline gene is not matched at one end of the junction; a read error may be the cause. The chain carries TRBV6-2 or TRBV6-3 and TRBJ1-1; D may be TRBD1 (5 bases). The germline CDR1 and CDR2 sequences are MNHEY and SVGEGT. This CDR3 has 16 residues. The CDR3 DNA is TGTGCCAGTAGTTTGGGACGGGGGATTGGGAACACTGAAGCTTTCTTT. This sequence encodes CASSLGRGIGNTEAFF.